These 5 T cell receptor beta chains originate from one sample sequenced in a study of T cell responses to AZD1222 COVID-19 vaccine. Repertoires were generated with immunoSEQ multiplex PCR, while TCRdb's copy carries only in-frame clones and drops some. The sample comprises 250,000 to 300,000 clones, approximately 94% of which are singletons, and roughly 0.5% rests with the top ten. The sequences come from peripheral blood, collected 28 days after the second AZD1222 dose. Receptor source: an adult who received the AZD1222 COVID-19 vaccine.

The chain links TRBV10-3 to TRBJ2-3; a possible D gene is TRBD2 (6 bases). V was shortened by 5 bases and J by 0 bases, with 12 bases between the two germline ends. Germline assignment: CDR1 ENHRY and CDR2 SYGVKD. The CDR3 is 15 amino acids. Here the CDR3 DNA reads TGTGCCATCAGTCCGGGAGTAGGGAGCACAGATACGCAGTATTTT. It encodes CAISPGVGSTDTQYF.

This rearrangement joins TRBV5-1 to TRBJ2-3; the match to TRBD2 covers 9 bases. The CDR3 spans 15 residues. CDR1 and CDR2 from the germline V gene are SGHRS and YFSETQ. The trim removed 5 bases at V and 2 bases at J, leaving 6 bases unmatched. This chain's CDR3 is CASRVAGADTDTQYF. CDR3 nucleotide sequence: TGCGCCAGCAGGGTAGCGGGGGCCGACACAGATACGCAGTATTTT.

This clone occurred a few times. The rearrangement links TRBV18 to TRBJ1-5; tentatively, D is TRBD1 (5 bases). With 6 bases removed from V and 3 bases from J, the gap between germline ends came to 12 bases. CDR1 and CDR2 from the germline V gene are KGHSH and LQKENI. The CDR3 totals 14 residues. CDR3 protein: CASSPLGTNQPQHF. For the CDR3, the DNA is TGTGCCAGCTCCCCGCTGGGGACCAATCAGCCCCAGCATTTT.

J is TRBJ2-2 and V is TRBV5-1; D is uncertain. CDR3 length: 13 residues. V dropped 5 bases and J dropped 1 base, with 6 bases sitting between them. In germline, CDR1 is SGHRS, CDR2 YFSETQ. The CDR3 reads CASRDQNTGELFF. DNA of the CDR3: TGCGCCAGCAGAGACCAGAACACCGGGGAGCTGTTTTTT.

This clone was seen more than once but under ten times. A read error may account for a junction end that differs from germline. CDR3 coding DNA: TGTGCCAGCAGTTTAGTTTGGGGTAGCGGAGACACTGGGGAGCTGTTTTTT. It is translated as CASSLVWGSGDTGELFF. The V gene is TRBV27, the J gene TRBJ2-2; possibly TRBD2 for D (6 bases). The CDR3 is made up of 17 amino acids. CDR1 and CDR2 from the germline V gene are MNHEY and SMNVEV (reference sequence).